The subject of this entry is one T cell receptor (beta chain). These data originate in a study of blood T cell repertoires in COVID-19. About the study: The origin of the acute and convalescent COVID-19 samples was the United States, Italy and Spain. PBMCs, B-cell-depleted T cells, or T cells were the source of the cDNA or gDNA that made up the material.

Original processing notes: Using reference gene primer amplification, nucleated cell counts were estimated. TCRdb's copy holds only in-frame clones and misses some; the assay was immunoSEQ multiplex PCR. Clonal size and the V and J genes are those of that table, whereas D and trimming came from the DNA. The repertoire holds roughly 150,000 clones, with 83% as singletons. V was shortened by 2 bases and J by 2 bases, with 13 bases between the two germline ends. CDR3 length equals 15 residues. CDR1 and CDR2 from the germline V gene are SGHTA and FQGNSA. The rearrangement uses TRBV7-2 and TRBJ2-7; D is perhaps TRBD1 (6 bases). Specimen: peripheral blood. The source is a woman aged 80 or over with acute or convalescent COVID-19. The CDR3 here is CASSLFRQGPYEQYF. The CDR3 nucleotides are TGTGCCAGCAGCTTATTTCGGCAGGGGCCCTACGAGCAGTACTTC.